This passage covers 26 T cell receptor beta chains from one sample sequenced in a study of blood T cell repertoires in COVID-19. The method was immunoSEQ multiplex PCR; TCRdb's version includes in-frame clones alone and lacks a portion of them. The repertoire holds around 250,000 clones, 85% to 90% seen once, with about 4% in the top ten. The source material was peripheral blood. Source of these receptors: a man between 18 and 29 years old with active or convalescent COVID-19.

This clone was observed a single time. The chain carries TRBV10-1 and TRBJ2-7; D possibly corresponds to TRBD1 (6 bases). Germline V gene data show CDR1 as WNHNN and CDR2 as SYGVQD (reference sequence). The CDR3 has 16 residues. The V and J ends lost 4 bases and 4 bases respectively, with 20 bases between them. The CDR3 loop reads CASSAQGQQGRYEQYF. CDR3 nucleotides: TGCGCCAGCAGTGCCCAGGGGCAACAAGGTAGGTACGAGCAGTACTTC.

The CDR3 is CASTNQGDEQFF. CDR3 DNA: TGTGCCAGCACCAACCAGGGGGATGAGCAGTTCTTC. This chain links TRBV6-5 with TRBJ2-1, with 7 bases matching TRBD1. Per the germline V gene, CDR1 is MNHEY and CDR2 is SVGAGI. J was trimmed by 8 bases and V by 7 bases; bases with no gene match: 5. CDR3 length equals 12 residues.

The chain is built from TRBV7-3 and TRBJ2-1; 7 nucleotides align to TRBD2. V trimming: 3 bases; J trimming: 2 bases; junction bases outside the gene matches: 7. The CDR3 extends over 16 amino acids. Germline-derived CDR1 and CDR2 are SGHTA and FQGTGA. The CDR3 protein is CASSFGRETPYNEQFF. CDR3 in DNA: TGTGCCAGCAGCTTTGGGCGGGAGACACCCTACAATGAGCAGTTCTTC.

Remarks on this clone: The identical CDR3 is also encoded by other nucleotide sequences in the sample. J is TRBJ1-5 and V is TRBV2; possible D gene TRBD1, 5 bases. The germline CDR1 and CDR2 sequences are SNHLY and FYNNEI. V was trimmed by 3 bases and J by 6 bases, leaving 6 bases between them. The CDR3 covers 12 residues. Written as DNA, the CDR3 is TGTGCCAGCAGTGAGGGGGGTCAGCCCCAGCATTTT. Its protein product is CASSEGGQPQHF.

The J gene is TRBJ2-2, the V gene TRBV7-6, with 7 bases matching TRBD1. The CDR3 has 13 residues. CDR1 and CDR2 (germline): SGHVS, FNYEAQ. V gave up 5 bases and J gave up 6 bases; unmatched junction bases: 3. CDR3 amino acids: CASSRDSPGELFF. The CDR3 DNA follows: TGTGCCAGCAGCCGGGACAGCCCCGGGGAGCTGTTTTTT.

The chain recombines TRBV6-5 with TRBJ2-7; 9 bases are shared with TRBD1. Germline V gene data show CDR1 as MNHEY and CDR2 as SVGAGI. With V trimmed by 5 bases and J by 2 bases, 7 bases remained unmatched. The CDR3 extends over 15 amino acids. In nucleotides, the CDR3 is TGTGCCAGCAGTAAGCCCGGGACAGGGACCTACGAGCAGTACTTC. The encoded protein is CASSKPGTGTYEQYF.

In its sample, this clone was seen many times. This chain joins TRBV6-6 and TRBJ1-6; 7 bases are a match to TRBD1. This CDR3 comprises 13 residues. With V trimmed by 7 bases and J by 10 bases, 7 bases remained unmatched. Germline CDR1 MNHNY, CDR2 SVGAGI (reference sequence). CDR3 residues: CASNTIGGSPLHF. The CDR3 nucleotides read TGTGCCAGCAACACTATAGGGGGCTCACCCCTCCACTTT.

This clone was counted once. The rearrangement uses TRBV28 and TRBJ1-6; D gene uncertain. Germline V gene lookup returns CDR1 MDHEN and CDR2 SYDVKM. Trimming cost V 4 bases and J 14 bases, with 6 bases left between them. The CDR3 contains 10 residues. DNA for the CDR3: TGTGCCAGCAGTTCTAAATCCCTCCACTTT. This sequence encodes CASSSKSLHF. The entire variable domain, with the rest obtained from reference TRBV28 and TRBJ1-6, is as follows: DVKVTQSSRYLVKRTGEKVFLECVQDMDHENMFWYRQDPGLGLRLIYFSYDVKMKEKGDIPEGYSVSREKKERFSLILESASTNQTSMYLCASSSKSLHFGNGTRLTVT.

The chain combines TRBV6-5 with TRBJ2-1, with 8 positions matching TRBD1. With 7 bases clipped from V and 9 bases from J, the junction kept 8 bases outside the gene matches. The CDR3 length is 13 residues. CDR1 is MNHEY and CDR2 is SVGAGI in the germline V gene. CDR3 loop: CASNPTGEFEQFF. Written as DNA, the CDR3 is TGTGCCAGCAACCCGACAGGGGAGTTTGAGCAGTTCTTC.

J is TRBJ1-2 and V is TRBV28; the D gene is possibly TRBD1 (6 bases). The CDR3 has 13 amino acids. The ends were cut back, 6 bases at V and 8 bases at J, with 16 bases in the middle. Germline CDR1 is MDHEN and CDR2 is SYDVKM. This chain's CDR3 is CASSPGQSPGYTF. The CDR3 DNA is TGTGCCAGCAGCCCCGGACAGTCTCCAGGCTACACCTTC.

The chain is built from TRBV12-3 or TRBV12-4 and TRBJ1-2; D might be TRBD1 (5 bases). The CDR3 runs 12 residues. V lost 3 bases and J lost 6, with 8 bases in between. CDR3 sequence (DNA): TGTGCCAGCAGTTTTGCGGGGCATGGCTACACCTTC. It codes for CASSFAGHGYTF.

The chain recombines TRBV10-2 with TRBJ2-1; 13 bases agree with TRBD2. There are 15 residues in the CDR3. Germline V lookup: CDR1 WSHSY, CDR2 SAAADI. Losses at the gene ends were 4 bases for V and 7 bases for J; bases not matched to a gene: 4. As DNA, the CDR3 is TGCGCCAGCAGTGTTGGACTAGCGGGAGTAAATGAGCAGTTCTTC. Translation: CASSVGLAGVNEQFF.

The chain combines TRBV28 with TRBJ1-6, with D uncertain. V dropped 5 bases and J dropped 0 bases, with 5 bases sitting between them. CDR1 is MDHEN, CDR2 SYDVKM, per germline. The CDR3 consists of 14 residues. This CDR3 is CASSPGSYNSPLHF. CDR3 DNA: TGTGCCAGCAGTCCGGGCTCCTATAATTCACCCCTCCACTTT. Full variable domain (remainder filled in from reference TRBV28 and TRBJ1-6): DVKVTQSSRYLVKRTGEKVFLECVQDMDHENMFWYRQDPGLGLRLIYFSYDVKMKEKGDIPEGYSVSREKKERFSLILESASTNQTSMYLCASSPGSYNSPLHFGNGTRLTVT.

This chain uses TRBV20-1 with TRBJ2-1; D not resolved. Germline V gene sequence: CDR1 DFQATT, CDR2 SNEGSKA (reference sequence). The CDR3 is 11 amino acids. Trimming left V 6 bases short and J 8 bases short, with 11 bases between. CDR3 nucleotides: TGCAGTGCCCCGGGTATGGATGAGCAGTTCTTC. This gives the protein CSAPGMDEQFF.

This clone was picked up many times. The chain is built from TRBV16 and TRBJ2-1; a possible D gene is TRBD1 (6 bases). The V and J ends lost 0 bases and 2 bases respectively, with 8 bases between them. The CDR3 length is 15 residues. CDR1 is KGHSY, CDR2 FQNENV, per germline. This CDR3 reads CASSQSGQTYNEQFF. The DNA for the CDR3 is TGTGCCAGCAGCCAATCGGGACAAACCTACAATGAGCAGTTCTTC. The variable domain in full, with the rest retrieved from reference TRBV16 and TRBJ2-1, is GEEVAQTPKHLVRGEGQKAKLYCAPIKGHSYVFWYQQVLKNEFKFLISFQNENVFDETGMPKERFSAKCLPNSPCSLEIQATKLEDSAVYFCASSQSGQTYNEQFFGPGTRLTVL.

This sequence joins TRBV6-4 and TRBJ1-4; no firm D call. The CDR3 length is 14 residues. Germline loops: CDR1 MRHNA, CDR2 SNTAGT. V was pared by 5 bases and J by 13 bases, with 20 bases between. The CDR3, as DNA: TGTGCCAGCAGTCGACTAAAAGGACCGTACGGACTGTTTTTT. Translated, it gives CASSRLKGPYGLFF.

The chain joins TRBV4-3 to TRBJ2-7; D gene ambiguous. The CDR3 is 14 amino acids. Germline V gene lookup returns CDR1 LGHNA and CDR2 YSLEER. Trimming removed 2 bases at V and 0 bases at J, with 8 bases between. The CDR3 nucleotides read TGCGCCAGCAGCCAATCCACACCCTCCTACGAGCAGTACTTC. It specifies CASSQSTPSYEQYF.

V is TRBV5-1 and J is TRBJ1-1; D not resolved. Trimming took off 0 bases at V and 4 bases at J, with 10 bases between the two ends. The CDR3 has 14 amino acids. CDR1 is SGHRS and CDR2 is YFSETQ in the germline V gene. DNA for the CDR3: TGCGCCAGCAGCTTGGACGGGATGGGCACTGAAGCTTTCTTT. This translates into CASSLDGMGTEAFF.

The chain uses TRBV6-1 and TRBJ2-5; D gene ambiguous. This CDR3 contains 17 residues. V lost 1 base and J lost 5, with 20 bases in between. Per germline, CDR1 MNHNS and CDR2 SASEGT. The CDR3 nucleotides read TGTGCCAGCAGTGAAGTCATAAAGTTAAACCCACAGGAGACCCAGTACTTC. As protein: CASSEVIKLNPQETQYF.

The rearrangement joins TRBV10-3 to TRBJ2-2; D is perhaps TRBD1 (5 bases). This CDR3 contains 13 residues. Per the germline V gene, CDR1 is ENHRY and CDR2 is SYGVKD. The V end lost 6 bases, the J end lost 4 bases, and 9 bases lay between the germline ends. This chain's CDR3 is CAIRGDSTGELFF. In DNA, the CDR3 is TGTGCCATCAGGGGTGACAGCACCGGGGAGCTGTTTTTT.

The V call is TRBV29-1, the J call TRBJ1-3, with TRBD1 identical over 7 bases. V was clipped by 4 bases and J by 0 bases; unmatched bases: 12. Looked up from germline, CDR1 is SQVTM and CDR2 is ANQGSEA. This CDR3 comprises 17 residues. CDR3 DNA: TGCAGCGTTGGCCGGGACAGCGCCCAAAACTCTGGAAACACCATATATTTT. This codes for CSVGRDSAQNSGNTIYF.

The chain joins TRBV12-5 to TRBJ2-3, with a weak D call TRBD2 (6 bases). Germline V gene data show CDR1 as LGHNT and CDR2 as FRNRAP. V lost 7 bases and J lost 6, with 20 bases in between. CDR3 size: 15 residues. For the CDR3, the DNA is TGTGCTAGTGACACCGGGACTCCTATGGTGGATACGCAGTATTTT. Protein: CASDTGTPMVDTQYF.

The chain has TRBV12-3 or TRBV12-4 and TRBJ1-4; D is ambiguous. Deletions cut 2 bases from V and 5 bases from J, with 6 bases between. The CDR3 extends over 13 amino acids. DNA for the CDR3: TGTGCCAGCAGTTTATCAAGCAATGAAAAACTGTTTTTT. Amino acids: CASSLSSNEKLFF.

The CDR3 coding sequence is TGTGCCAGCAGTTTAACAGGGTTGAGCAATCAGCCCCAGCATTTT. Translated, it gives CASSLTGLSNQPQHF. This chain connects TRBV28 to TRBJ1-5, with D perhaps matching TRBD1 (6 bases). In germline, CDR1 is MDHEN, CDR2 SYDVKM. This CDR3 is built from 15 residues. With 2 bases removed from V and 1 base from J, the gap between germline ends came to 9 bases. The full variable domain, with the rest looked up from reference TRBV28 and TRBJ1-5, is DVKVTQSSRYLVKRTGEKVFLECVQDMDHENMFWYRQDPGLGLRLIYFSYDVKMKEKGDIPEGYSVSREKKERFSLILESASTNQTSMYLCASSLTGLSNQPQHFGDGTRLSIL.

This clone has a single count. The rearrangement joins TRBV5-1 to TRBJ2-5, with D possibly being TRBD1 (5 bases). This CDR3 spans 15 amino acids. Germline CDR1 and CDR2: SGHRS and YFSETQ. Trimming took 0 bases from V and 4 from J, leaving 13 bases between them. This CDR3 is CASSLARGAGETQYF. CDR3 in DNA: TGCGCCAGCAGCTTGGCAAGGGGCGCAGGAGAGACCCAGTACTTC.

The genes are TRBV9 and TRBJ1-1; TRBD1 agrees at 8 bases. The CDR3 runs 15 residues. The V gene's germline CDR1 is SGDLS and CDR2 YYNGEE. The trim removed 3 bases at V and 3 bases at J, leaving 7 bases unmatched. The CDR3 reads CASSAQPTGDTEAFF. CDR3 sequence (DNA): TGTGCCAGCAGCGCCCAACCGACAGGGGACACTGAAGCTTTCTTT.